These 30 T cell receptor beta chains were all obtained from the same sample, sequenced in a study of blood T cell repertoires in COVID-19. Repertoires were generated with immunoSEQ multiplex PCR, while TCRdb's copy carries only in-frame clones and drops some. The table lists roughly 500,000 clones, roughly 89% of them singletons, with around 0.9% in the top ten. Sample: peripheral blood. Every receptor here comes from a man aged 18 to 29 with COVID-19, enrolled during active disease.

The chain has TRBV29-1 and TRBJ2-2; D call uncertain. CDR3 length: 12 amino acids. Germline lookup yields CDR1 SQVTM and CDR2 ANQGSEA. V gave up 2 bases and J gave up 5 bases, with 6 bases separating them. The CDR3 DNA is TGCAGCGTTGAAAGAGTTACCGGGGAGCTGTTTTTT. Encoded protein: CSVERVTGELFF.

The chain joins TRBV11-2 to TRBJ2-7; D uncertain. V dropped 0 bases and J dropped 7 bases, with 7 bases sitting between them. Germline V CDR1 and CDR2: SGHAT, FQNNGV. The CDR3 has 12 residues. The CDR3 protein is CASSLDRREQYF. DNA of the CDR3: TGTGCCAGCAGCTTAGATCGGCGGGAGCAGTACTTC.

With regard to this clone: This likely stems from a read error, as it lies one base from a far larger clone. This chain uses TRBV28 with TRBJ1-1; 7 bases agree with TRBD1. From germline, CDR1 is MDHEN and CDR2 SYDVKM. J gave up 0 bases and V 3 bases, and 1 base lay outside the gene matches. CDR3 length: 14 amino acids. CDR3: CASSLGQMNTEAFF. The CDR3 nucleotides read TGTGCCAGCAGTTTGGGACAGATGAACACTGAAGCTTTCTTT.

The CDR3 nucleotides read TGTGCCACCAGCTACAGAGAAGAGACCCAGTACTTC. Protein product: CATSYREETQYF. This sequence joins TRBV15 and TRBJ2-5; no clear D. Trimming shortened V by 5 bases and J by 3 bases, and 7 bases separated the two germline ends. The germline gives CDR1 LNHNV, CDR2 YYDKDF (reference sequence). The CDR3 is 12 amino acids.

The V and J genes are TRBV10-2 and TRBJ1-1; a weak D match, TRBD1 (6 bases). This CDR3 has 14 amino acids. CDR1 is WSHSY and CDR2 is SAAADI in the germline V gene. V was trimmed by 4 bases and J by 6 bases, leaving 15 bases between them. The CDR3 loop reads CASSGYRANAEAFF. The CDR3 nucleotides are TGCGCCAGCAGTGGGTACAGGGCAAACGCTGAAGCTTTCTTT.

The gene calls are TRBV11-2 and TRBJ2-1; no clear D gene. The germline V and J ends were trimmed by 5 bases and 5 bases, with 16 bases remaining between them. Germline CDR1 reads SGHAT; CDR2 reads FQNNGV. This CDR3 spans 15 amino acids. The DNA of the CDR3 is TGTGCCAGCAGCCGAGTTAAGACTCGGCACAATGAGCAGTTCTTC. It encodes CASSRVKTRHNEQFF.

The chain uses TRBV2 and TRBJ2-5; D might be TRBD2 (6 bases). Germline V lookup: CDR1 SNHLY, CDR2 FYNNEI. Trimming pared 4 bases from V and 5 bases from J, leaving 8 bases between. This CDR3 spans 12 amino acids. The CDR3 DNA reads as TGTGCCAGCAGTGTGGAGGGGGAGACCCAGTACTTC. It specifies CASSVEGETQYF.

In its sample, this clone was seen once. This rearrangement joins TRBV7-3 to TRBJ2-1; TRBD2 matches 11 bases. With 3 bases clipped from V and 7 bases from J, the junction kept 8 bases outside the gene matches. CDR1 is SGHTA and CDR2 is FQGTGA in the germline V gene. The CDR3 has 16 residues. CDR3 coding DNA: TGTGCCAGCAGCTTTCCGATCGGGACTAGCGGTAATGAGCAGTTCTTC. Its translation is CASSFPIGTSGNEQFF.

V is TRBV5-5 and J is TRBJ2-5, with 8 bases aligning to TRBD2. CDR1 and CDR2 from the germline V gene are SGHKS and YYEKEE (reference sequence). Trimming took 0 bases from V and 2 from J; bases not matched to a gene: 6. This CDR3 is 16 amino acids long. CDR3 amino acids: CASSLDSAGVQETQYF. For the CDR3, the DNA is TGTGCCAGCAGCTTGGACTCAGCGGGGGTTCAAGAGACCCAGTACTTC.

CDR3 nucleotide sequence: TGTGCCAGCAGCCCGGTAGCGGGGGGGGGTCTGAAGACCCAGTACTTC. This codes for CASSPVAGGGLKTQYF. V and J are TRBV5-4 and TRBJ2-5, with TRBD2 matching over 11 bases. CDR1 and CDR2 from the germline V gene are SGHNT and YYREEE (reference sequence). The CDR3 totals 16 residues. Germline trimming cut 4 bases from V and 6 bases from J; bases unmatched to any gene: 11.

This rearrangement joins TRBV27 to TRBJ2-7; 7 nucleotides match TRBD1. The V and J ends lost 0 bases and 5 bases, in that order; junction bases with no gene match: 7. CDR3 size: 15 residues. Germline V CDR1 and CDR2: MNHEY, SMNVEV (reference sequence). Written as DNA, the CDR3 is TGTGCCAGCAGTTTATCCGCCGACAGGGAACACGAGCAGTACTTC. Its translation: CASSLSADREHEQYF.

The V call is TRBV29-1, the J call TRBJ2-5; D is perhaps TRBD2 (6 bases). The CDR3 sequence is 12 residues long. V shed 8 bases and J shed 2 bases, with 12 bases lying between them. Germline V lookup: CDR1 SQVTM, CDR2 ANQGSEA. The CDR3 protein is CSKRDSQETQYF. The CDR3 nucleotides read TGCAGCAAACGGGACTCACAAGAGACCCAGTACTTC.

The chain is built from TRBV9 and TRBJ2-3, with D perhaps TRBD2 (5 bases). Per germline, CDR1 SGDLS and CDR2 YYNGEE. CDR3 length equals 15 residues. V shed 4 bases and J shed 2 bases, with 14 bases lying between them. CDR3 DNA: TGTGCCAGCAGCACCGAGGGTCACAACACAGATACGCAGTATTTT. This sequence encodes CASSTEGHNTDTQYF.

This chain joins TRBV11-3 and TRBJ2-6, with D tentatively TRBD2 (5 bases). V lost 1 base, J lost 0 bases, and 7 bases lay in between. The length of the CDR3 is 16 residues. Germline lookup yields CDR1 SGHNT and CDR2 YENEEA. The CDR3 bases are TGTGCCAGCAGCTTAGTCGGGGTCTCTGGGGCCAACGTCCTGACTTTC. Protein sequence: CASSLVGVSGANVLTF.

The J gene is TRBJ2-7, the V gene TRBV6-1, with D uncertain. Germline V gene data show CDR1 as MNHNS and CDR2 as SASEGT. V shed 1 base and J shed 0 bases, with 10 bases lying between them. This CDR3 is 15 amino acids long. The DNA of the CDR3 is TGTGCCAGCAGTGAAGGTGTGATGAGCTCCTACGAGCAGTACTTC. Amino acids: CASSEGVMSSYEQYF.

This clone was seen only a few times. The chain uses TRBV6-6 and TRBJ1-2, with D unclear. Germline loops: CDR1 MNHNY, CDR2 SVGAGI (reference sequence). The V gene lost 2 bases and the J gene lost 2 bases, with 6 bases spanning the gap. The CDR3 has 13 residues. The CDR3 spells CASSYPPNYGYTF. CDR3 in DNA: TGTGCCAGCAGTTACCCCCCGAACTATGGCTACACCTTC.

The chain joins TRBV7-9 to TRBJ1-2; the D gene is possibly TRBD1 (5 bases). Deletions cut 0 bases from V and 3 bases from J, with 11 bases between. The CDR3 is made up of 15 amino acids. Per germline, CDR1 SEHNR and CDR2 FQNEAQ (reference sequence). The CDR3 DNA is TGTGCCAGCAGCTTAGCAGCGGGGGGTGACTATGGCTACACCTTC. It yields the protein CASSLAAGGDYGYTF.

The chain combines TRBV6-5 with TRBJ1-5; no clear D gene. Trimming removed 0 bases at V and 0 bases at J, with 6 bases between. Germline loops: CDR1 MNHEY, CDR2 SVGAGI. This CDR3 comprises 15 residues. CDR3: CASSYSRISNQPQHF. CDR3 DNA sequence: TGTGCCAGCAGTTACTCGCGGATTAGCAATCAGCCCCAGCATTTT.

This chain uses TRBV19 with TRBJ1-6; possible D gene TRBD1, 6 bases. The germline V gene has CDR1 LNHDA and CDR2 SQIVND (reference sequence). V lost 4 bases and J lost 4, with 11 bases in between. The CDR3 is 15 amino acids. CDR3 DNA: TGTGCCAGTAGTACTCAGGGGTCGTATAATTCACCCCTCCACTTT. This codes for CASSTQGSYNSPLHF. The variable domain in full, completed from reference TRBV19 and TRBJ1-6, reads DGGITQSPKYLFRKEGQNVTLSCEQNLNHDAMYWYRQDPGQGLRLIYYSQIVNDFQKGDIAEGYSVSREKKESFPLTVTSAQKNPTAFYLCASSTQGSYNSPLHFGNGTRLTVT.

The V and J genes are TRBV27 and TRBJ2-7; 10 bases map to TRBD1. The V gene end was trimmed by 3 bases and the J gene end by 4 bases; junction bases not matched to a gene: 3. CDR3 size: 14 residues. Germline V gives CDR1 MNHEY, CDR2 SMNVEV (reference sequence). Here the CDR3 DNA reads TGTGCCAGCAGTTTGGGACAGGGGATGTACGAGCAGTACTTC. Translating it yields CASSLGQGMYEQYF.

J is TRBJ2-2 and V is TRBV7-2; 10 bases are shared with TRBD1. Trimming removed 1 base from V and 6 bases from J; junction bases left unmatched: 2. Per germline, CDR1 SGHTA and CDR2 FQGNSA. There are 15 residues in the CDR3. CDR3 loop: CASSLGGQGPGELFF. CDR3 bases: TGTGCCAGCAGCTTAGGGGGACAGGGGCCCGGGGAGCTGTTTTTT.

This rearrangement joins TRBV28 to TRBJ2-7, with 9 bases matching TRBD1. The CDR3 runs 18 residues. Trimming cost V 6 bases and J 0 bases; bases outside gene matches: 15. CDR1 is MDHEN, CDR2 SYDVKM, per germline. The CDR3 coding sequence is TGTGCCAGCAGCCGGCGACCTACAGGGGGCTTTTTCTCCTACGAGCAGTACTTC. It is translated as CASSRRPTGGFFSYEQYF.

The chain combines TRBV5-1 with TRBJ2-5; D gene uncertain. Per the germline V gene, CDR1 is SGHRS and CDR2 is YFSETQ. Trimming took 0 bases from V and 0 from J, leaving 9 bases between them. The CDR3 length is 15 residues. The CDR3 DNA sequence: TGCGCCAGCAGCTTGGACAGTTCGTACCAAGAGACCCAGTACTTC. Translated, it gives CASSLDSSYQETQYF.

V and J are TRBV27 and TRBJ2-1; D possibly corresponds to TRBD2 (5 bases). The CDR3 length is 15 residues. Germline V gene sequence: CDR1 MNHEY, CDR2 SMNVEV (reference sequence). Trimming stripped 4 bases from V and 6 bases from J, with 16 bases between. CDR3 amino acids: CASSSGLQGGNEQFF. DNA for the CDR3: TGTGCCAGCAGTTCGGGCCTACAAGGAGGCAATGAGCAGTTCTTC.

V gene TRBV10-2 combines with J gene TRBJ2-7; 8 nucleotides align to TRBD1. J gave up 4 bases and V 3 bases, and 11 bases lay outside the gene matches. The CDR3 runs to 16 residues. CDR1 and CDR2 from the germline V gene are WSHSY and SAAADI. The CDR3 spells CASSDTGTGTLYEQYF. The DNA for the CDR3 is TGCGCCAGCAGTGATACCGGGACAGGCACATTGTACGAGCAGTACTTC.

CDR3 region: CASSLALGLAATRGNEQYF. CDR3 nucleotide sequence: TGCGCCAGCAGCTTGGCCCTTGGACTAGCGGCCACGAGGGGGAACGAGCAGTACTTC. This chain connects TRBV5-1 to TRBJ2-7; TRBD2 agrees at 10 bases. The germline CDR1 and CDR2 sequences are SGHRS and YFSETQ. The CDR3 loop spans 19 amino acids. The V gene end was trimmed by 0 bases and the J gene end by 5 bases; junction bases not matched to a gene: 17.

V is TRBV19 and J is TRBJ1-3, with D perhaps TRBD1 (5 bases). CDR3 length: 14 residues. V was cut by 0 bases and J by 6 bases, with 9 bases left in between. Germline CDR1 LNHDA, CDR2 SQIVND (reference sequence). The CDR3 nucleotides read TGTGCCAGTAGTATAGACGGACATGTAAACACCATATATTTT. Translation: CASSIDGHVNTIYF.

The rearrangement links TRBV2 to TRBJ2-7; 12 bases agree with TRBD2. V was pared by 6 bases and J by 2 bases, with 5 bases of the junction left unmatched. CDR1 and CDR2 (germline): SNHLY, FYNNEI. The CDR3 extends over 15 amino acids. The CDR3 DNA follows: TGTGCCAGCAGCGCTAGCGGGGGGGCGGCCTACGAGCAGTACTTC. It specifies CASSASGGAAYEQYF. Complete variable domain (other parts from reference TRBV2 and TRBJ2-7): EPEVTQTPSHQVTQMGQEVILRCVPISNHLYFYWYRQILGQKVEFLVSFYNNEISEKSEIFDDQFSVERPDGSNFTLKIRSTKLEDSAMYFCASSASGGAAYEQYFGPGTRLTVT.

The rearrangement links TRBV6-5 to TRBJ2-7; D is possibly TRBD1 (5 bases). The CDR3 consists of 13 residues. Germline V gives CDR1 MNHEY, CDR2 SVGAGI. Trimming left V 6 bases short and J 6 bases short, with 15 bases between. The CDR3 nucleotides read TGTGCCAGCAGCCCACCTACCAGGGTCGAGCAGTACTTC. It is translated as CASSPPTRVEQYF.

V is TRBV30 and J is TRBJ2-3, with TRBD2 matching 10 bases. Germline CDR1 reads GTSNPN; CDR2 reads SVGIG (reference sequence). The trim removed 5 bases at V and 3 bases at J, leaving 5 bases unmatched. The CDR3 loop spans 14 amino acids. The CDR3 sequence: CAWASGSRTDTQYF. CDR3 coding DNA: TGTGCCTGGGCTAGCGGGAGTAGGACAGATACGCAGTATTTT.